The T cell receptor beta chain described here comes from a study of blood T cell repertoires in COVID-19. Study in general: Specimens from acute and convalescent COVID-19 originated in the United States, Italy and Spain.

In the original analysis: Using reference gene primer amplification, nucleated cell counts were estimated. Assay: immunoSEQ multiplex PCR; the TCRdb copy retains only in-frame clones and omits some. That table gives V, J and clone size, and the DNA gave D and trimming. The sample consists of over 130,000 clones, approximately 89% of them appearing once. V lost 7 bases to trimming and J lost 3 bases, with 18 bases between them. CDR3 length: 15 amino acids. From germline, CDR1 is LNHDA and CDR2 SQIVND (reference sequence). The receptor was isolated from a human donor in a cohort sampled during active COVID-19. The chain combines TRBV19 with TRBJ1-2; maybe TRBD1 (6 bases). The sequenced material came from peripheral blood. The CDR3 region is CASKTGALMDYGYTF. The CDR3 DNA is TGTGCCAGTAAGACAGGTGCGCTAATGGACTATGGCTACACCTTC. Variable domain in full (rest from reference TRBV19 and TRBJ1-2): DGGITQSPKYLFRKEGQNVTLSCEQNLNHDAMYWYRQDPGQGLRLIYYSQIVNDFQKGDIAEGYSVSREKKESFPLTVTSAQKNPTAFYLCASKTGALMDYGYTFGSGTRLTVV.